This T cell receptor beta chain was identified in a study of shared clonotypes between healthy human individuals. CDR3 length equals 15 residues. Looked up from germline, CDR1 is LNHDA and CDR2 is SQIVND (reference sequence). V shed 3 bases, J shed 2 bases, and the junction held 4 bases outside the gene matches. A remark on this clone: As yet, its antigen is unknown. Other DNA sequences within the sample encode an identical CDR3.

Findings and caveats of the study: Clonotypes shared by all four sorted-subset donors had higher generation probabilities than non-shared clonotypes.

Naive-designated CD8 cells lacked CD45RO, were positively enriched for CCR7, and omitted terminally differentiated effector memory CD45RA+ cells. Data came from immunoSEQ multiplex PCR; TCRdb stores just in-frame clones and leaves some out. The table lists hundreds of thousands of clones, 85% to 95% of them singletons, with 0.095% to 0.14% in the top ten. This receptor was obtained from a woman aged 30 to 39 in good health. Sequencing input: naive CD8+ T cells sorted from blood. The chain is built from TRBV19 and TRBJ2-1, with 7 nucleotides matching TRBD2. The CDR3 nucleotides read TGTGCCAGTAGTATCGCGGGAGTTACCTACAATGAGCAGTTCTTC. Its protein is CASSIAGVTYNEQFF.